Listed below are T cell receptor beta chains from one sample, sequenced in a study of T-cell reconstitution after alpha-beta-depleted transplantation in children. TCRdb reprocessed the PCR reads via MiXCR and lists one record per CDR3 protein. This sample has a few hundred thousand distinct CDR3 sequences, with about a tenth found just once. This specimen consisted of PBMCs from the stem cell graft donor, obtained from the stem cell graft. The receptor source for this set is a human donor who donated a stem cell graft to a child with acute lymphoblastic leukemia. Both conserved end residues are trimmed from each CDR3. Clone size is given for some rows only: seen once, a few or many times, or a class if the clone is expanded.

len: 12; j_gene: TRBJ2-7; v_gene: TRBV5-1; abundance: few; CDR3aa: ASRRVYRTYEQY
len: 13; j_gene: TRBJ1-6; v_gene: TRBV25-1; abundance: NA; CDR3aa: ASSVSQGDNSPLH
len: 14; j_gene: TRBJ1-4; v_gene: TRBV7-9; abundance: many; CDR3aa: ASSPGQGATNEKLF
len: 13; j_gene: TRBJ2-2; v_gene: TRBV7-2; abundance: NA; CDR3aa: ASSLRQGGSGELF
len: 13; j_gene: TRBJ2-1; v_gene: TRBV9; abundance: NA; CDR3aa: ASSVGRSSYNEQF
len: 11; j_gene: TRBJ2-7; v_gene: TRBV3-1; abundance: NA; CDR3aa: ASSPGRGDEQY
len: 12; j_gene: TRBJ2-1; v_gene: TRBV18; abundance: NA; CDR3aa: ASSPSSVPNEQF
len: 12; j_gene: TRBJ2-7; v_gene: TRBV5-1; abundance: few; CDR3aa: ASSQEGQSYEQY
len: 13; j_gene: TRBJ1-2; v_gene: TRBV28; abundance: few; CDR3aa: ASSLAAGWNYGYT
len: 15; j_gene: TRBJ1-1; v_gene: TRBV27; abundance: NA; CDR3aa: ASSSALRDRGATEAF
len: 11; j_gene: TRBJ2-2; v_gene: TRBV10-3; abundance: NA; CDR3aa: AISTSDTGELF
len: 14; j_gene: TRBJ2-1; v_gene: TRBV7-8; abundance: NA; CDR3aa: ASIPPKRGGRNEQF
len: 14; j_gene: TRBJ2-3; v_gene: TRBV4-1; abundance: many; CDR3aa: ASSQEVGGGTDTQY
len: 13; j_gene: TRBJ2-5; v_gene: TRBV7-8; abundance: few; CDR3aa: ASSLGGGGRETQY
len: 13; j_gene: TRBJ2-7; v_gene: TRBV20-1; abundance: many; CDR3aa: SARDTGTGLYEQY
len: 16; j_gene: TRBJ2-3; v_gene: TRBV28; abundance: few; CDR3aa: ASSFALLTSGLTDTQY
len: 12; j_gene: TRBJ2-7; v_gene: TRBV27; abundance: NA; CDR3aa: ASSPGGQGYEQY
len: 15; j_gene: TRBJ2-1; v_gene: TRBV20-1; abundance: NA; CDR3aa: SARDMTSGSSYNEQF
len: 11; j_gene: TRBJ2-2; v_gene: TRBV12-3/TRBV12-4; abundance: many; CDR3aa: ASSLRDTGELF
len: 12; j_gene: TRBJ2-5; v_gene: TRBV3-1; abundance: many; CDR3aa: ASSTPPREETQY
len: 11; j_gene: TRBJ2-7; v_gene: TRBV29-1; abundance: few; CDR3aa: SVEVQGIHEQY
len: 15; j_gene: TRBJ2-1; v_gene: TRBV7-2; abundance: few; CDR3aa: ASSFPLAGRTYNEQF